This T cell receptor beta chain was identified in a study of T-cell reconstitution after alpha-beta-depleted transplantation in children. V was trimmed by 4 bases and J by 3 bases, leaving 13 bases between them. The CDR3 runs to 13 residues. CDR1 and CDR2 from the germline V gene are SQVTM and ANQGSEA. This clonotype has only a few counts. Unique molecular identifiers were incorporated when the TCRbeta library was constructed. TCRdb called the PCR reads again in MiXCR, with one record for every CDR3 protein. This sample has just over 200,000 distinct CDR3 sequences, with approximately 8.4% found just once.

Material: PBMCs, mostly from graft donor cells, obtained 360 days after TCRalphabeta/CD19-depleted stem cell transplant. This sequence joins TRBV29-1 and TRBJ2-7; no clear D. The origin of this receptor is a male patient between 2 and 15 years old who had a stem cell transplant for acute myeloid leukemia, so the T cells may come from the graft donor. The CDR3 sequence: CSVVGSGGYEQYF. In DNA, the CDR3 is TGCAGCGTTGTGGGATCGGGTGGCTACGAGCAGTACTTC.